This T cell receptor beta chain was obtained from a study of cytomegalovirus exposure and HLA in healthy donors. General study results and limits: As a later analysis revealed, the rate of TCR association differed by HLA locus, with DRB1 most and HLA-C fewest.

Germline CDR1 and CDR2: MNHEY and SVGAGI. V dropped 5 bases and J dropped 4; count of bases not matched to a gene: 6. This CDR3 is built from 15 residues. About this clone itself: Antigen specificity is unknown.

It was with 60 Vbeta and 13 Jbeta primers that the PCR ran. Method: immunoSEQ multiplex PCR; TCRdb's copy keeps in-frame clones and lacks some. The table lists 120,000 or so clones, about four fifths of them singletons, with approximately 9.1% in the top ten. The receptor was derived from a woman in her 50s in good health and CMV-seropositive. Sequencing used PBMCs. The genes are TRBV6-5 and TRBJ2-1; TRBD1 aligns across 9 bases. The CDR3 region is CASSGGTGWYNEQFF. The CDR3 bases are TGTGCCAGCAGTGGGGGGACAGGGTGGTACAATGAGCAGTTCTTC.